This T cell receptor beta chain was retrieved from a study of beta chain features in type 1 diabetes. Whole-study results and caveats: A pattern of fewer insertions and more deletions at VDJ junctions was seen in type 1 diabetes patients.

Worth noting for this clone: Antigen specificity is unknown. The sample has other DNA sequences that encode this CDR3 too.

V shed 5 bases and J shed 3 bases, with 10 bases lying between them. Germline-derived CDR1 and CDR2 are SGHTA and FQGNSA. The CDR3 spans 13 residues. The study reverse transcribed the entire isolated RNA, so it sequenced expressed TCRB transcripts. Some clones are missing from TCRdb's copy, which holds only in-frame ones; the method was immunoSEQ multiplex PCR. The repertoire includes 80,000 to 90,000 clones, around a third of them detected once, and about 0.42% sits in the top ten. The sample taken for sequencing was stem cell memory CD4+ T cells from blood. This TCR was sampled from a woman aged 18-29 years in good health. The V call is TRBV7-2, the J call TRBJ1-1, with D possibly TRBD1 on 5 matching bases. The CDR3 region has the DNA TGTGCCAGCAGCCGTCAGGGTGACACTGAAGCTTTCTTT. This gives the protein CASSRQGDTEAFF.